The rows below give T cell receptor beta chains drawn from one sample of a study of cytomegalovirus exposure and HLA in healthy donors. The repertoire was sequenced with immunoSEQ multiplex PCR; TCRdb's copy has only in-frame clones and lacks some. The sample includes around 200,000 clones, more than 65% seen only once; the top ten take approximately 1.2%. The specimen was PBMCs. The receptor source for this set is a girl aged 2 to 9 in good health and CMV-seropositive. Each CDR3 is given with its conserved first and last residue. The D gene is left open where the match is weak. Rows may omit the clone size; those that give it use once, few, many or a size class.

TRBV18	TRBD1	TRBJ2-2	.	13	TGTGCCAGCTCAGCACAGGGGGCCGGGGAGCTGTTTTTT	CASSAQGAGELFF
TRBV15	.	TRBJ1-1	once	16	TGTGCCACCAGCAGTTATAAGGTGGGGGCGGGCACTGAAGCTTTCTTT	CATSSYKVGAGTEAFF
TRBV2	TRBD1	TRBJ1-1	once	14	TGTGCCAGCAAGGTGACAGGGGTCGCGGGTGAAGCTTTCTTT	CASKVTGVAGEAFF
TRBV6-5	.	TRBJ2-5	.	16	TGTGCCAGCAGTTACTCGGGGCCCCGGAGGGGAGAGACCCAGTACTTC	CASSYSGPRRGETQYF
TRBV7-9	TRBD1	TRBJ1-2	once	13	TGTGCCAGCAGCTTCTCGACAGGGGAAGGCTACACCTTC	CASSFSTGEGYTF
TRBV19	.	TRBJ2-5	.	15	TGTGCCAGTAGTACCAACGGACTGGATGGAGAGACCCAGTACTTC	CASSTNGLDGETQYF
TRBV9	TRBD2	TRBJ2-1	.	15	TGTGCCAGCAGCGTAGGGACTAGCGGGAACCATGAGCAGTTCTTC	CASSVGTSGNHEQFF
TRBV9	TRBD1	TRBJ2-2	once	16	TGTGCCAGCAGTGATTGGACAGGGCAAAACACCGGGGAGCTGTTTTTT	CASSDWTGQNTGELFF
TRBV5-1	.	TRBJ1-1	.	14	TGCGCCAGCAGCTTGATGGAGGGTCCCACTGAAGCTTTCTTT	CASSLMEGPTEAFF
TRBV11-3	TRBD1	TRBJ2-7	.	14	TGTGCCAGCAGCTTAAGACAGGGGCTCTACGAGCAGTACTTC	CASSLRQGLYEQYF
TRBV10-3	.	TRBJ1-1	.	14	TGTGCCATCATCCTGGAGGAGGGGACGAGCGAGGCTTTCTTT	CAIILEEGTSEAFF
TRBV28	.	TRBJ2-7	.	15	TGTGCCAGCAGTTTGTATAGCACATCCTCCTACGAGCAGTACTTC	CASSLYSTSSYEQYF
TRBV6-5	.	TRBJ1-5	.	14	TGTGCCAGCGCTCGGGGGTTGAGCAATCAGCCCCAGCATTTT	CASARGLSNQPQHF
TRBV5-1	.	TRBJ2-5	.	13	TGCGCCAGCAGCTCCTCCCGCAGAGAGACCCAGTACTTC	CASSSSRRETQYF
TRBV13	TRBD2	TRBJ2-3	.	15	TGTGCCAGCAGCATTAGCGGGATTGGAACAGATACGCAGTATTTT	CASSISGIGTDTQYF
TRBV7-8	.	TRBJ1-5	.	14	TGTGCCAGCAGTCTTGACAGCTACAATCAGCCCCAGCATTTT	CASSLDSYNQPQHF
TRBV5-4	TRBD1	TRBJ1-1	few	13	TGTGCCAGCAGCTTCTCCGGGACAGGAGGGGCTTTCTTT	CASSFSGTGGAFF
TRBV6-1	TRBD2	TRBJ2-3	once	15	TGTGCCAGCAGTGAAAGTGGCGGGAGAGGAGATACGCAGTATTTT	CASSESGGRGDTQYF
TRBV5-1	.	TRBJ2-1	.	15	TGCGCCAGCAGCTTGGGAGGACAGAAATACAATGAGCAGTTCTTC	CASSLGGQKYNEQFF
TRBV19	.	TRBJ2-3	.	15	TGTGCCAGTAGTATCGACTATCCTTCCCCAGATACGCAGTATTTT	CASSIDYPSPDTQYF
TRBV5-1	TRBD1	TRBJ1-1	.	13	TGCGCCAGCGGACAGGGTGGGAACACTGAAGCTTTCTTT	CASGQGGNTEAFF
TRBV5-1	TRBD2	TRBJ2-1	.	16	TGCGCCAGCAGCGCCTTTACTGCGGGAGCCTACAATGAGCAGTTCTTC	CASSAFTAGAYNEQFF
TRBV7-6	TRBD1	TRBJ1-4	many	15	TGTGCCAGCAGCTCAGCCGGGACAGGGGCGGAAAAACTGTTTTTT	CASSSAGTGAEKLFF
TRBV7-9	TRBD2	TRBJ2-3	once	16	TGTGCCAGCAGCTTAGCTCCGGGAGGCCCCACAGATACGCAGTATTTT	CASSLAPGGPTDTQYF
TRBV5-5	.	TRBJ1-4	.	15	TGTGCCAGCACCGTCGGGGGGGCGGCTAATGAAAAACTGTTTTTT	CASTVGGAANEKLFF
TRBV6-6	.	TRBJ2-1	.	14	TGTGCCAGCAGTTACATAGCAGGGTACAATGAGCAGTTCTTC	CASSYIAGYNEQFF
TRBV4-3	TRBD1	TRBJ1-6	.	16	TGCGCCAGCAGCCAAGTACCGGGACAGGGAAATTCACCCCTCCACTTT	CASSQVPGQGNSPLHF
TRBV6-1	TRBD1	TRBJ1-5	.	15	TGTGCCAGCAGTTGGACAGGGGTGTTAGATCAGCCCCAGCATTTT	CASSWTGVLDQPQHF
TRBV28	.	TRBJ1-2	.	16	TGTGCCAGCAGCTCAGCATATTTAACAGGGCTCTCTGGCTACACCTTC	CASSSAYLTGLSGYTF
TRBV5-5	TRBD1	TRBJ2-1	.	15	TGTGCCAGCAGCTTCGGGACAGGGGAGGTCGATGAGCAGTTCTTC	CASSFGTGEVDEQFF
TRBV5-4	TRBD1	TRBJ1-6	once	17	TGTGCCAGCAGCATACGGACAGGGCATTTCTATAATTCACCCCTCCACTTT	CASSIRTGHFYNSPLHF
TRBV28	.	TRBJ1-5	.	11	TGTGCTTCCGGCAGGCGTCAGCCCCAGCATTTT	CASGRRQPQHF
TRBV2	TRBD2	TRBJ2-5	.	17	TGTGCCAGCAGCGGGGGGAGCGGGAGGGCCTCTGGGGAGACCCAGTACTTC	CASSGGSGRASGETQYF
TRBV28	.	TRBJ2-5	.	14	TGTGCCAGCAGTTCCGCTGGGACATCTGAGACCCAGTACTTC	CASSSAGTSETQYF
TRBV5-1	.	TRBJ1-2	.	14	TGCGCCAGCAGTAGGCAGGCAGCAGCCGACGGCTACACCTTC	CASSRQAAADGYTF
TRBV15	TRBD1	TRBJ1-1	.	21	TGTGCCACCAGGAGAGGTGGTCCGGGTGGCAGGGGGTTAGAACGCCATACTGAAGCTTTCTTT	CATRRGGPGGRGLERHTEAFF
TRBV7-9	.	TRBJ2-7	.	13	TGTGCCAGCGACCAGGCGGGCCTTCACGAGCAGTACTTC	CASDQAGLHEQYF
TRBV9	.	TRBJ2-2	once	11	TGTGCCAGCACCAAAAATGGGGAGCTGTTTTTT	CASTKNGELFF
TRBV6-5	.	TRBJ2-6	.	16	TGTGCCAGCAGTTACCGAGTTCACTCTGGGGCCAACGTCCTGACTTTC	CASSYRVHSGANVLTF
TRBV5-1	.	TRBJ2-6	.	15	TGCGCCAGCACCCTAAAGAACTCTGGGGCCAACGTCCTGACTTTC	CASTLKNSGANVLTF
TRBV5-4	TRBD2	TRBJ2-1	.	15	TGTGCCAGCAGCTTGGGACTAGCGGGCGCGGGGGAGCAGTTCTTC	CASSLGLAGAGEQFF
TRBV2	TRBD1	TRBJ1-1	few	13	TGTGCCAGCGGCAGGGGGCTTGACACTGAAGCTTTCTTT	CASGRGLDTEAFF
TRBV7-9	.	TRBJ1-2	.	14	TGTGCCAGCAGCTTTCTAGGAGAGAACTATGGCTACACCTTC	CASSFLGENYGYTF
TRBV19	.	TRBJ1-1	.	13	TGTGCCAGTAGTCCTCAGGGCGGCACTGAAGCTTTCTTT	CASSPQGGTEAFF
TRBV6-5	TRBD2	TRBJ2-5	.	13	TGTGCCAGCAGAATAGCGGGAGAAGAGACCCAGTACTTC	CASRIAGEETQYF
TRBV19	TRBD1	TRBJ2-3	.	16	TGTGCCAGGGATCTCTCAGGGGGCGAGATTGGAGATACGCAGTATTTT	CARDLSGGEIGDTQYF
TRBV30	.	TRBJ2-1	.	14	TGTGCCTGGTATACCGGTTTAAGTAGAAATGAGCAGTTCTTC	CAWYTGLSRNEQFF